Listed here are 8 T cell receptor beta chains from one sample, sequenced in a study of blood T cell repertoires in COVID-19. The table came from immunoSEQ multiplex PCR; TCRdb's copy has only in-frame clones and leaves some out. The profile covers 250,000 or so clones, with roughly 88% appearing a single time and 2.5% to 3% taken by the ten largest. Sequencing was performed on peripheral blood. Receptors originate from a woman aged 25 to 39 with active or convalescent COVID-19.

The chain combines TRBV19 with TRBJ1-2; TRBD1 matches 9 bases. There are 15 residues in the CDR3. Germline V CDR1 and CDR2: LNHDA, SQIVND (reference sequence). Trimming removed 6 bases from V and 2 bases from J; junction bases left unmatched: 7. For the CDR3, the DNA is TGTGCCAGTAGCCCTGGACAGGGGCAGAACTATGGCTACACCTTC. It codes for CASSPGQGQNYGYTF.

The chain links TRBV5-1 to TRBJ1-4; no definite D call. Trimming pared 4 bases from V and 5 bases from J, leaving 15 bases between. The CDR3 totals 15 residues. CDR1 SGHRS and CDR2 YFSETQ come from the germline V gene. For the CDR3, the DNA is TGCGCCAGCAGCGTAATAGAGGGTTCGAATGAAAAACTGTTTTTT. Amino acids: CASSVIEGSNEKLFF.

This chain connects TRBV5-1 to TRBJ1-1; possible D gene TRBD1, 5 bases. CDR1 is SGHRS and CDR2 is YFSETQ in the germline V gene. Between the trimmed V and J ends, which lost 6 bases and 3 bases, there was a span of 15 bases. This CDR3 comprises 14 residues. The CDR3 protein is CASTTFGGDTEAFF. The CDR3 DNA is TGCGCCAGCACCACCTTTGGAGGGGACACTGAAGCTTTCTTT.

The chain recombines TRBV27 with TRBJ1-6; 11 bases fit TRBD1. This CDR3 is 17 amino acids long. Trimming took 5 bases from V and 0 from J; bases not matched to a gene: 3. Germline CDR1 MNHEY, CDR2 SMNVEV (reference sequence). As DNA, the CDR3 is TGTGCCAGCAGTGTGGGGACAGGGGGCTCCTATAATTCACCCCTCCACTTT. This translates into CASSVGTGGSYNSPLHF.

The CDR3 region is CASSARQGADTEAFF. CDR3 DNA: TGTGCCAGCAGCGCTAGACAGGGGGCGGACACTGAAGCTTTCTTT. This chain uses TRBV7-9 with TRBJ1-1, with TRBD1 identical over 10 bases. This CDR3 is built from 15 residues. Losses at the gene ends were 5 bases for V and 3 bases for J; bases not matched to a gene: 6. Looked up from germline, CDR1 is SEHNR and CDR2 is FQNEAQ (reference sequence). The full variable domain, completed using reference TRBV7-9 and TRBJ1-1, is DTGVSQNPRHKITKRGQNVTFRCDPISEHNRLYWYRQTLGQGPEFLTYFQNEAQLEKSRLLSDRFSAERPKGSFSTLEIQRTEQGDSAMYLCASSARQGADTEAFFGQGTRLTVV.

The chain joins TRBV2 to TRBJ1-4; D uncertain. V was pared by 7 bases and J by 1 base, with 7 bases between. CDR3 length: 13 amino acids. CDR1 SNHLY and CDR2 FYNNEI come from the germline V gene. The CDR3, as DNA: TGTGCCAGCACAGAACAAACTAATGAAAAACTGTTTTTT. This gives the protein CASTEQTNEKLFF. The entire variable domain, with the rest obtained from reference TRBV2 and TRBJ1-4, is as follows: EPEVTQTPSHQVTQMGQEVILRCVPISNHLYFYWYRQILGQKVEFLVSFYNNEISEKSEIFDDQFSVERPDGSNFTLKIRSTKLEDSAMYFCASTEQTNEKLFFGSGTQLSVL.

The V gene is TRBV7-2, the J gene TRBJ1-1, with 10 positions matching TRBD1. V dropped 5 bases and J dropped 4; count of bases not matched to a gene: 7. Per the germline V gene, CDR1 is SGHTA and CDR2 is FQGNSA. CDR3 length: 15 residues. The CDR3 DNA is TGTGCCAGCAGCAACCGGGACAGGGGAAGCACTGAAGCTTTCTTT. This codes for CASSNRDRGSTEAFF.

V gene TRBV7-3 combines with J gene TRBJ1-2; TRBD1 aligns across 7 bases. CDR3 length: 18 amino acids. The germline V gene has CDR1 SGHTA and CDR2 FQGTGA. After removal of 2 bases from V and 1 base from J, the junction contained 13 bases not matched to a gene. The CDR3 protein is CASSLPKTGTAHNYGYTF. The CDR3 DNA reads TGTGCCAGCAGCTTACCGAAGACAGGGACGGCCCATAACTATGGCTACACCTTC.